The entry that follows covers one T cell receptor beta chain sequence. CDR1 is MNHEY, CDR2 SMNVEV, per germline (reference sequence). V lost 2 bases, J lost 0 bases, and 5 bases stayed unmatched. The CDR3 runs 18 residues. The sample belongs to a study of blood T cell repertoires in COVID-19. For the study at large: Material from acute and convalescent COVID-19 was sourced from the United States, Italy and Spain. Nucleic acid was either cDNA or gDNA, and it came from T cells, B-cell-depleted T cells, or PBMCs.

Original handling: It was from reference gene primer amplification that nucleated cell counts were estimated. The protocol was immunoSEQ multiplex PCR, while the TCRdb copy is restricted to in-frame clones and leaves out a portion. V and J calls and clone size are those listed in that table; D and trimming were worked out from the DNA. The sample includes 100,000 to 150,000 clones, around 87% of them seen just once. This sequence originates from a woman aged 55-70 years with acute or convalescent COVID-19. V gene TRBV27 combines with J gene TRBJ1-6, with 9 bases fitting TRBD1. The sample consisted of peripheral blood. In DNA, the CDR3 is TGTGCCAGCAGTTTACTCCCGACAGGGGGCTCCTATAATTCACCCCTCCACTTT. It yields the protein CASSLLPTGGSYNSPLHF.